These T cell receptor beta chains were read from a single sample in a study of shared clonotypes between healthy human individuals. Sequencing used immunoSEQ multiplex PCR; TCRdb keeps in-frame clones, though not all of them. The table has 2 million to 2.5 million clones, approximately 95% seen once. Sequencing was done on a sample of naive CD4+ T cells from PBMCs. The receptors come from a man aged 18 to 29 in good health. Some clones in this sample may be carry-over from other donors' samples. Both conserved end residues are part of each CDR3. Each record gives: J gene, V gene, clone size, D gene, CDR3 DNA, CDR3 protein. The D gene is left open where the match is weak. Expanded clones get a size class; other rows say once, few or many, or leave the size out.

j_gene: TRBJ2-1
v_gene: TRBV2
abundance: NA
d_gene: NA
CDR3nt: TGTGCCAGCAGTCTCGAGGGCTCTACGAGGAATGAGCAGTTCTTC
CDR3aa: CASSLEGSTRNEQFF

j_gene: TRBJ2-5
v_gene: TRBV9
abundance: NA
d_gene: NA
CDR3nt: TGTGCCAGCAGCCGTCCCGCGCGGAGCCAGGCCCAGTACTTC
CDR3aa: CASSRPARSQAQYF

j_gene: TRBJ2-7
v_gene: TRBV6-5
abundance: NA
d_gene: TRBD1
CDR3nt: TGTGCCAGCAGTTACACCGGGACAGGGAACTACGAGCAGTACTTC
CDR3aa: CASSYTGTGNYEQYF

j_gene: TRBJ1-1
v_gene: TRBV4-3
abundance: few
d_gene: TRBD1
CDR3nt: TGCGCCAGCAGCCAAATACAGGGGATGAGCTCGGGGGACACTGAAGCTTTCTTT
CDR3aa: CASSQIQGMSSGDTEAFF

j_gene: TRBJ2-4
v_gene: TRBV2
abundance: NA
d_gene: TRBD2
CDR3nt: TGTGCCAGCAGGTATCTAGCGGGCGGAAACATTCAGTACTTC
CDR3aa: CASRYLAGGNIQYF

j_gene: TRBJ2-5
v_gene: TRBV6-5
abundance: once
d_gene: NA
CDR3nt: TGTGCCAGCAGTTCACCGGACCTGGGGCAAGAGACCCAGTACTTC
CDR3aa: CASSSPDLGQETQYF

j_gene: TRBJ2-2
v_gene: TRBV29-1
abundance: NA
d_gene: NA
CDR3nt: TGCAGCGTTGAAGGGTCGGCCGGGGAGCTGTTTTTT
CDR3aa: CSVEGSAGELFF

j_gene: TRBJ2-7
v_gene: TRBV5-1
abundance: NA
d_gene: NA
CDR3nt: TGCGCCAGCAGCTTGGGGTGGCCGTCCCTTGGCTACGAGCAGTACTTC
CDR3aa: CASSLGWPSLGYEQYF

j_gene: TRBJ1-5
v_gene: TRBV6-1
abundance: NA
d_gene: NA
CDR3nt: TGTGCCAGCAGTGCAGGCGGCAATCAGCCCCAGCATTTT
CDR3aa: CASSAGGNQPQHF

j_gene: TRBJ2-5
v_gene: TRBV11-1
abundance: NA
d_gene: NA
CDR3nt: TGTGCCAGCAGCCCCCATTGGGGGGAGGAGCGGACCCAGTACTTC
CDR3aa: CASSPHWGEERTQYF

j_gene: TRBJ2-7
v_gene: TRBV28
abundance: NA
d_gene: TRBD2
CDR3nt: TGTGCCAGCAGTTTGGGGGGACTAGCGGGAGCCCACGAGCAGTACTTC
CDR3aa: CASSLGGLAGAHEQYF

j_gene: TRBJ2-7
v_gene: TRBV7-9
abundance: NA
d_gene: NA
CDR3nt: TGTGCCAGCAGCGTCGGAGGGGTGGACGAGCAGTACTTC
CDR3aa: CASSVGGVDEQYF

j_gene: TRBJ2-3
v_gene: TRBV30
abundance: NA
d_gene: NA
CDR3nt: TGTGCCTGGAACCAAAACAGGCCCACAGATACGCAGTATTTT
CDR3aa: CAWNQNRPTDTQYF

j_gene: TRBJ1-1
v_gene: TRBV6-1
abundance: NA
d_gene: TRBD1
CDR3nt: TGTGCCAGCAGTGGCCGACAGGGGAAGAACACTGAAGCTTTCTTT
CDR3aa: CASSGRQGKNTEAFF

j_gene: TRBJ1-1
v_gene: TRBV5-1
abundance: once
d_gene: TRBD1
CDR3nt: TGCGCCAGCAGCATGGACGGGACAGGGGGCACTGAAGCTTTCTTT
CDR3aa: CASSMDGTGGTEAFF

j_gene: TRBJ1-5
v_gene: TRBV7-3
abundance: NA
d_gene: NA
CDR3nt: TGTGCCAGCAGCTTCACGATCAATCAGCCCCAGCATTTT
CDR3aa: CASSFTINQPQHF

j_gene: TRBJ2-1
v_gene: TRBV28
abundance: NA
d_gene: TRBD2
CDR3nt: TGTGCCAGCAGTTTGCCTCCGGGACTAGCGAGCGATGAGCAGTTCTTC
CDR3aa: CASSLPPGLASDEQFF

j_gene: TRBJ2-1
v_gene: TRBV5-5
abundance: NA
d_gene: NA
CDR3nt: TGTGCCAGCCGCCCCACCGGGACCGCTCAAAATGAGCAGTTCTTC
CDR3aa: CASRPTGTAQNEQFF

j_gene: TRBJ2-1
v_gene: TRBV4-1
abundance: NA
d_gene: NA
CDR3nt: TGCGCCAGCCAAAGAGAACTAGCTCGCAATGAGCAGTTCTTC
CDR3aa: CASQRELARNEQFF

j_gene: TRBJ1-1
v_gene: TRBV30
abundance: NA
d_gene: NA
CDR3nt: TGTGCCTGGAGTGTAGGACGGTTGACTGAAGCTTTCTTT
CDR3aa: CAWSVGRLTEAFF

j_gene: TRBJ2-7
v_gene: TRBV28
abundance: NA
d_gene: TRBD2
CDR3nt: TGTGCCAGCTTCCGAGCGGGGACCTCCGAGCAGTACTTC
CDR3aa: CASFRAGTSEQYF

j_gene: TRBJ1-3
v_gene: TRBV7-2
abundance: once
d_gene: TRBD1
CDR3nt: TGTGCCAGCAGCTCCGGCAGGACAGGGCGCTCTGGAAACACCATATATTTT
CDR3aa: CASSSGRTGRSGNTIYF

j_gene: TRBJ2-1
v_gene: TRBV29-1
abundance: once
d_gene: NA
CDR3nt: TGCAGCGTTGGAGGAGCGGGCAACAATGAGCAGTTCTTC
CDR3aa: CSVGGAGNNEQFF

j_gene: TRBJ2-3
v_gene: TRBV5-4
abundance: once
d_gene: NA
CDR3nt: TGTGCCAGCAGCTCGCTTCCCCCAGATACGCAGTATTTT
CDR3aa: CASSSLPPDTQYF

j_gene: TRBJ1-1
v_gene: TRBV6-6
abundance: NA
d_gene: NA
CDR3nt: TGTGCCAGCAGTTACTCTCAGGGAGCAGCTTTCTTT
CDR3aa: CASSYSQGAAFF

j_gene: TRBJ1-2
v_gene: TRBV30
abundance: NA
d_gene: NA
CDR3nt: TGTGCCTGGAGTAAGGGGTTGGGTGGCTACACCTTC
CDR3aa: CAWSKGLGGYTF

j_gene: TRBJ2-1
v_gene: TRBV10-3
abundance: NA
d_gene: NA
CDR3nt: TGTGCCATCAGTGGAGCGACTAGGGGGGATGAGCAGTTCTTC
CDR3aa: CAISGATRGDEQFF

j_gene: TRBJ2-7
v_gene: TRBV29-1
abundance: NA
d_gene: NA
CDR3nt: TGCAGCGTTGGGAGACTTCTCTCCTACGAGCAGTACTTC
CDR3aa: CSVGRLLSYEQYF

j_gene: TRBJ1-4
v_gene: TRBV19
abundance: NA
d_gene: TRBD1
CDR3nt: TGTGCCAGTTCTCGACAGGGGGCCGGAAAACTGTTTTTT
CDR3aa: CASSRQGAGKLFF

j_gene: TRBJ2-3
v_gene: TRBV7-3
abundance: NA
d_gene: TRBD2
CDR3nt: TGTGCCAGCAGCGAAAGCGGGGTCACAGATACGCAGTATTTT
CDR3aa: CASSESGVTDTQYF

j_gene: TRBJ2-7
v_gene: TRBV7-3
abundance: NA
d_gene: TRBD2
CDR3nt: TGTGCCAGCAGCTTCCTAGCGGGATTCCCCTACGAGCAGTACTTC
CDR3aa: CASSFLAGFPYEQYF

j_gene: TRBJ1-1
v_gene: TRBV5-1
abundance: NA
d_gene: NA
CDR3nt: TGCGCCAGCAGCTCCTCGGGTCTCACATCTATATTTGAAGCTTTCTTT
CDR3aa: CASSSSGLTSIFEAFF

j_gene: TRBJ1-2
v_gene: TRBV19
abundance: few
d_gene: NA
CDR3nt: TGTGCCAGTCCTCCGCCTCCTGAAGATTCTAACTATGGCTACACCTTC
CDR3aa: CASPPPPEDSNYGYTF

j_gene: TRBJ2-5
v_gene: TRBV5-4
abundance: NA
d_gene: TRBD1
CDR3nt: TGTGCCAGCAGCTCCACGGACAGGGGGCCTGAGACCCAGTACTTC
CDR3aa: CASSSTDRGPETQYF

j_gene: TRBJ1-5
v_gene: TRBV29-1
abundance: NA
d_gene: TRBD1
CDR3nt: TGCAGCGTTGGGGGACAGGGAGATCAGCCCCAGCATTTT
CDR3aa: CSVGGQGDQPQHF

j_gene: TRBJ1-1
v_gene: TRBV30
abundance: NA
d_gene: NA
CDR3nt: TGTGCCTGGAGTACCGGTATGAACACTGAAGCTTTCTTT
CDR3aa: CAWSTGMNTEAFF

j_gene: TRBJ1-2
v_gene: TRBV11-2
abundance: NA
d_gene: TRBD1
CDR3nt: TGTGCCAGCAGCTTGGGGGACAGCCTTAACTATGGCTACACCTTC
CDR3aa: CASSLGDSLNYGYTF

j_gene: TRBJ1-5
v_gene: TRBV6-1
abundance: NA
d_gene: NA
CDR3nt: TGTGCCACCTCGGCGGGGTATAGCAATCAGCCCCAGCATTTT
CDR3aa: CATSAGYSNQPQHF

j_gene: TRBJ1-2
v_gene: TRBV7-9
abundance: NA
d_gene: NA
CDR3nt: TGTGCCAGCAGCCCGAACGTGGGACGCGGCTACACCTTC
CDR3aa: CASSPNVGRGYTF

j_gene: TRBJ1-1
v_gene: TRBV9
abundance: NA
d_gene: NA
CDR3nt: TGTGCCAGCAGCGTACAACCGGGAAATACTGAAGCTTTCTTT
CDR3aa: CASSVQPGNTEAFF

j_gene: TRBJ2-7
v_gene: TRBV6-4
abundance: NA
d_gene: NA
CDR3nt: TGTGCCAGCAGTGACTCAGGTCGTCCCGGCGAGCAGTACTTC
CDR3aa: CASSDSGRPGEQYF

j_gene: TRBJ1-2
v_gene: TRBV5-4
abundance: NA
d_gene: NA
CDR3nt: TGTGCCAGCAGCCCCGCCGGAGGGATGTGGGAAGGCTACACCTTC
CDR3aa: CASSPAGGMWEGYTF

j_gene: TRBJ2-2
v_gene: TRBV5-1
abundance: NA
d_gene: TRBD2
CDR3nt: TGCGCCAGCAACAACTACTATAGCGGGAGGGCCGCCGGGGAGCTGTTTTTT
CDR3aa: CASNNYYSGRAAGELFF

j_gene: TRBJ2-6
v_gene: TRBV10-2
abundance: NA
d_gene: NA
CDR3nt: TGCGCCAGCAGATCTGATGGGGCCAACGTCCTGACTTTC
CDR3aa: CASRSDGANVLTF

j_gene: TRBJ1-2
v_gene: TRBV15
abundance: NA
d_gene: NA
CDR3nt: TGTGCCACCAGCAGAGACCTGGGACCGAGGGGTCGCTACACCTTC
CDR3aa: CATSRDLGPRGRYTF

j_gene: TRBJ2-7
v_gene: TRBV5-1
abundance: once
d_gene: TRBD1
CDR3nt: TGCGCCAGCAGCTTACGGGACAGAGCCTACGAGCAGTACTTC
CDR3aa: CASSLRDRAYEQYF

j_gene: TRBJ2-7
v_gene: TRBV4-3
abundance: NA
d_gene: NA
CDR3nt: TGCGCCAGCAGCCAAGATTTTGACAGCATGGGCCACGAGCAGTACTTC
CDR3aa: CASSQDFDSMGHEQYF

j_gene: TRBJ2-1
v_gene: TRBV6-5
abundance: NA
d_gene: NA
CDR3nt: TGTGCCAGCAGTGAAAGGAATGAGCAGTTCTTC
CDR3aa: CASSERNEQFF

j_gene: TRBJ2-5
v_gene: TRBV6-1
abundance: NA
d_gene: NA
CDR3nt: TGTGCCAGCAGTGGTCGTTTTTTGGCCTCCCAAGAGACCCAGTACTTC
CDR3aa: CASSGRFLASQETQYF

j_gene: TRBJ2-2
v_gene: TRBV28
abundance: NA
d_gene: TRBD1
CDR3nt: TGTGCCAGCAGTTTGGAGGGACAGGGTCCATTGGGCACCGGGGAGCTGTTTTTT
CDR3aa: CASSLEGQGPLGTGELFF

j_gene: TRBJ1-5
v_gene: TRBV9
abundance: NA
d_gene: NA
CDR3nt: TGTGCCAGCAGCGGAGGGGGCAATCAGCCCCAGCATTTT
CDR3aa: CASSGGGNQPQHF

j_gene: TRBJ1-2
v_gene: TRBV5-4
abundance: NA
d_gene: NA
CDR3nt: TGTGCCAGCAGCTGGGACAACGGTGGCTACACCTTC
CDR3aa: CASSWDNGGYTF

j_gene: TRBJ2-1
v_gene: TRBV29-1
abundance: NA
d_gene: TRBD2
CDR3nt: TGCAGCCTTATTCGGGGGGGGAATGAGCAGTTCTTC
CDR3aa: CSLIRGGNEQFF

j_gene: TRBJ1-3
v_gene: TRBV6-1
abundance: NA
d_gene: NA
CDR3nt: TGTGCCAGCAGGACGGGACCGAACTCTGGAAACACCATATATTTT
CDR3aa: CASRTGPNSGNTIYF

j_gene: TRBJ1-5
v_gene: TRBV28
abundance: once
d_gene: NA
CDR3nt: TGTGCCAGCAGTTTATCGTCCGGGTCCCCTCAGCCCCAGCATTTT
CDR3aa: CASSLSSGSPQPQHF

j_gene: TRBJ1-2
v_gene: TRBV25-1
abundance: NA
d_gene: TRBD1
CDR3nt: TGTGCCAGCAGTGAAACGACAGGGGCTAACTATGGCTACACCTTC
CDR3aa: CASSETTGANYGYTF